The sequence of this T cell receptor beta chain was determined in a study of cytomegalovirus exposure and HLA in healthy donors. Study results and caveats: A later analysis showed TCR association rates differing by HLA locus, peaking at DRB1 and lowest at HLA-C. A later analysis linked about 17,000 TCR beta sequences to HLA alleles at 0.05 false discovery rate.

In nominal health when sampled, donors likely had unrecorded immune exposures nonetheless. Per the germline V gene, CDR1 is SGHTA and CDR2 is FQGTGA. This CDR3 region has 12 residues. Trimming cost V 8 bases and J 6 bases; bases outside gene matches: 2. The PCR used 60 Vbeta and 13 Jbeta primers. The protocol was immunoSEQ multiplex PCR, while the TCRdb copy is restricted to in-frame clones and leaves out a portion. The repertoire holds 150,000 or so clones, with roughly 80% as singletons. A word on this clone: Antigen: not known.

The receptor was isolated from a man in his forties or fifties in good health and CMV-seropositive. The chain has TRBV7-3 and TRBJ2-2; 8 nucleotides align to TRBD1. The source material was PBMCs. CDR3 nucleotide sequence: TGTGCCAGCGGACAGGGTTCCGGGGAGCTGTTTTTT. Translated, it gives CASGQGSGELFF.